This T cell receptor beta chain derives from a study of shared clonotypes between healthy human individuals. Study-level background: The cohort had a couple of women and a few men, ages 18 to 49.

Replicate PCRs run on sorted subsets employed approximately 0.2 ug DNA, around 27,000 T cell genomes. Data came from immunoSEQ multiplex PCR; TCRdb stores just in-frame clones and leaves some out. The sample includes over a million clones, around 74% seen only once; the top ten take around 1.5%. Trimming took 3 bases from V and 3 from J, leaving 15 bases between them. Germline-derived CDR1 and CDR2 are LNHDA and SQIVND (reference sequence). The CDR3 covers 15 residues. A remark on this clone: Its matching antigen is unknown.

Whole-study results and caveats: There were few donors, and this limited the genetic and exposure-history diversity represented. Compared with clonotypes that all four donors shared, non-shared clonotypes had lower generation probabilities.

This clonotype was obtained from a man between 18 and 29 years old in good health. The chain links TRBV19 to TRBJ2-7; TRBD2 might be the D (5 bases). Input material: memory CD4+ T cells sorted from blood. Subset reported: CD45RA-negative fraction. The CDR3 spells CASSIRGESYYEQYF. The CDR3, as DNA: TGTGCCAGTAGTATTCGGGGAGAATCGTACTACGAGCAGTACTTC.